This T cell receptor beta chain was recovered during a study of T cells in women clearing cervical HPV infection. Study at large: HLA type could not be excluded as a confounder.

The CDR3 extends over 15 amino acids. V lost 0 bases and J lost 4, with 13 bases in between. Germline-derived CDR1 and CDR2 are SGHRS and YFSETQ. The study's findings and limits: Controls had more TRBV6-7 (about 0.16%) than cases (about 0.11%).

In the case of this clone: Its antigen is not known. The read ends 3 residues early relative to the CDR3; the germline J gene fills the gap.

This table comes from immunoSEQ multiplex PCR, and its TCRdb copy is limited to in-frame clones, with some not included. This sample contains about 33,000 clones. V and J are TRBV5-1 and TRBJ1-1; D remains unclear. The sequencing input was blood buffy coat. This clonotype originated in a woman aged 18-70 years with a cervical HPV16 infection that either progressed to CIN3+ or cleared (not recorded which). The DNA read from the CDR3 is TGCGCCAGCAGCTTGGCCCCACGGGGAGCCACTGAA. This codes for CASSLAPRGATE. The complete CDR3 reads CASSLAPRGATEAFF.